This entry features one T cell receptor (beta chain) sequence. The sample is drawn from a study of human T cells and chemical hapten exposure. TCRdb called the RACE reads again in MiXCR, with one record for every CDR3 protein. The repertoire holds some 360,000 distinct CDR3 sequences, with 5.1% as singletons. Time point: pre-sensitization, week 0. Treatment indicated: therapeutic diphenylcyclopropenone sensitization with weekly scalp DPC. The V end lost 3 bases, the J end lost 2 bases, and 7 bases lay between the germline ends. The CDR3 is made up of 13 amino acids. Germline CDR1 reads SQVTM; CDR2 reads ANQGSEA.

The source material was whole blood, sampled in connection with sensitization to the hapten diphenylcyclopropenone (DPC). This rearrangement joins TRBV29-1 to TRBJ2-2, with D maybe TRBD1 (5 bases). The sequence derives from a woman between 50 and 59 years old with alopecia areata. Some clones in this sample may be carry-over from other donors' samples. CDR3 sequence (DNA): TGCAGCGTTGATCAGGGAAACACCGGGGAGCTGTTTTTT. Its translation is CSVDQGNTGELFF.